This entry lists 31 T cell receptor beta chains sequenced from one sample in a study of blood T cell repertoires in COVID-19. Generated by immunoSEQ multiplex PCR, the TCRdb table keeps only in-frame clones and is missing some. The sample lists about 160,000 clones; approximately 87% were seen once. Sequencing input: peripheral blood. The origin of the receptors is a woman aged 65 to 85 with acute or convalescent COVID-19.

The rearrangement uses TRBV28 and TRBJ1-1, with unresolved D. Per the germline V gene, CDR1 is MDHEN and CDR2 is SYDVKM. Deletions cut 2 bases from V and 4 bases from J, with 5 bases between. The CDR3 is 12 amino acids. CDR3 protein: CASSLAGTEAFF. The CDR3 DNA follows: TGTGCCAGCAGTTTAGCAGGCACTGAAGCTTTCTTT.

The chain joins TRBV4-3 to TRBJ2-2; the D gene is possibly TRBD2 (6 bases). Between the trimmed V and J ends, which lost 3 bases and 2 bases, there was a span of 13 bases. Per germline, CDR1 LGHNA and CDR2 YSLEER. CDR3 size: 16 residues. The CDR3 DNA sequence: TGCGCCAGCAGCCAGAATAGCGGACCTAACACCGGGGAGCTGTTTTTT. Protein: CASSQNSGPNTGELFF.

This clone is a singleton in its sample. The chain combines TRBV4-3 with TRBJ1-6; weak D call: TRBD1 (6 bases). The CDR3 spans 16 residues. Deletions cut 0 bases from V and 6 bases from J, with 12 bases between. Germline V gene lookup returns CDR1 LGHNA and CDR2 YSLEER. CDR3 region: CASSQERGGGNSPLHF. The CDR3, as DNA: TGCGCCAGCAGCCAAGAGCGAGGGGGTGGTAATTCACCCCTCCACTTT.

This clone is a singleton in its sample. This rearrangement joins TRBV5-4 to TRBJ2-5; TRBD2 matches at 7 bases. Germline values: CDR1 SGHNT, CDR2 YYREEE (reference sequence). With 2 bases clipped from V and 1 base from J, the junction kept 2 bases outside the gene matches. CDR3 length equals 14 residues. The CDR3 here is CASSFRLAQETQYF. Here the CDR3 DNA reads TGTGCCAGCAGCTTTAGACTAGCCCAAGAGACCCAGTACTTC.

DNA of the CDR3: TGCGCCAGCAGCCAAGATTCCCAGGCCACTGTTTCACCCCTCCACTTT. Protein product: CASSQDSQATVSPLHF. The genes are TRBV4-1 and TRBJ1-6; D is ambiguous. The CDR3 is made up of 16 amino acids. Deletions cut 0 bases from V and 9 bases from J, with 15 bases between. In germline, CDR1 is MGHRA, CDR2 YSYEKL.

CDR3 loop: CASSVDRDYGYTF. CDR3 coding DNA: TGCGCCAGCAGTGTGGACAGGGACTATGGCTACACCTTC. This chain connects TRBV10-2 to TRBJ1-2, with 8 nucleotides matching TRBD1. The CDR3 loop spans 13 amino acids. V was clipped by 4 bases and J by 3 bases; unmatched bases: 1. Germline lookup yields CDR1 WSHSY and CDR2 SAAADI.

This clone appeared once. The V call is TRBV4-2, the J call TRBJ2-2; 9 bases agree with TRBD2. CDR3 length equals 16 residues. J lost 3 bases, V lost 3 bases, and 5 bases had no gene match. From germline, CDR1 is LGHNA and CDR2 YNFKEQ. The CDR3 sequence: CASSHPSGADTGELFF. DNA of the CDR3: TGTGCCAGCAGCCACCCTAGCGGGGCCGACACCGGGGAGCTGTTTTTT.

The chain employs TRBV6-6 and TRBJ2-1, with 9 positions matching TRBD2. The CDR3 covers 15 residues. Germline loops: CDR1 MNHNY, CDR2 SVGAGI (reference sequence). The V gene end was trimmed by 6 bases and the J gene end by 1 base; junction bases not matched to a gene: 4. The DNA for the CDR3 is TGTGCCAGCAGCCAGAGCGGGGGGTCCTACAATGAGCAGTTCTTC. Protein product: CASSQSGGSYNEQFF.

This rearrangement joins TRBV4-2 to TRBJ1-6; D is possibly TRBD1 (5 bases). This CDR3 contains 18 residues. Germline CDR1 and CDR2: LGHNA and YNFKEQ. Trimming cost V 1 base and J 5 bases, with 18 bases left between them. DNA for the CDR3: TGTGCCAGCAGCCAAGTTGTAGCCCTTGGACACAATAATTCACCCCTCCACTTT. Amino acid sequence: CASSQVVALGHNNSPLHF.

This clone was seen a single time. The chain combines TRBV7-2 with TRBJ1-2; 8 nucleotides align to TRBD1. Trimming removed 6 bases from V and 4 bases from J; junction bases left unmatched: 4. This CDR3 contains 13 residues. CDR1 SGHTA and CDR2 FQGNSA come from the germline V gene. The chain's CDR3 is CASRAGGGYGYTF. The CDR3 DNA is TGTGCCAGCAGGGCAGGGGGCGGCTATGGCTACACCTTC.

V is TRBV5-6 and J is TRBJ1-2; no reliable D call. The CDR3 is 15 amino acids. Looked up from germline, CDR1 is SGHDT and CDR2 is YYEEEE. V lost 0 bases and J lost 0, with 9 bases in between. The CDR3 is CASSLGRTANYGYTF. The CDR3 DNA is TGTGCCAGCAGCTTGGGCCGAACAGCTAACTATGGCTACACCTTC.

The gene calls are TRBV28 and TRBJ2-7, with 15 bases identical to TRBD2. The ends lost 7 bases at V and 2 bases at J; junction bases unmatched: 6. In germline, CDR1 is MDHEN, CDR2 SYDVKM. This CDR3 spans 16 amino acids. The DNA for the CDR3 is TGTGCCAGCACCGGAGGACTAGCGGGAGGGCCCTACGAGCAGTACTTC. It is translated as CASTGGLAGGPYEQYF. The entire variable domain, with the rest obtained from reference TRBV28 and TRBJ2-7, is as follows: DVKVTQSSRYLVKRTGEKVFLECVQDMDHENMFWYRQDPGLGLRLIYFSYDVKMKEKGDIPEGYSVSREKKERFSLILESASTNQTSMYLCASTGGLAGGPYEQYFGPGTRLTVT.

The chain employs TRBV11-3 and TRBJ2-7; weak D call: TRBD1 (5 bases). This CDR3 has 12 amino acids. Trimming shortened V by 8 bases and J by 5 bases, and 13 bases separated the two germline ends. Germline loops: CDR1 SGHNT, CDR2 YENEEA. As DNA, the CDR3 is TGTGCCAGCGGCTCAGGGTTGGACGAGCAGTACTTC. Translation: CASGSGLDEQYF. The full variable domain, completed using reference TRBV11-3 and TRBJ2-7, is EAGVVQSPRYKIIEKKQPVAFWCNPISGHNTLYWYLQNLGQGPELLIRYENEEAVDDSQLPKDRFSAERLKGVDSTLKIQPAELGDSAVYLCASGSGLDEQYFGPGTRLTVT.

The J gene is TRBJ1-1, the V gene TRBV5-1; TRBD1 is a possible D gene (6 bases). This CDR3 is 13 amino acids long. Germline CDR1 SGHRS, CDR2 YFSETQ. Deletions cut 7 bases from V and 3 bases from J, with 13 bases between. In DNA form, the CDR3 reads TGCGCCAGCGGCAACAGGGCGGACACTGAAGCTTTCTTT. It yields the protein CASGNRADTEAFF.

The genes are TRBV4-1 and TRBJ2-3; D might be TRBD1 (6 bases). V was shortened by 0 bases and J by 2 bases, with 15 bases between the two germline ends. Germline CDR1 reads MGHRA; CDR2 reads YSYEKL. This CDR3 region has 17 residues. The CDR3 region is CASSQEMTGLATDTQYF. The CDR3 DNA reads as TGCGCCAGCAGCCAAGAGATGACAGGTCTCGCCACAGATACGCAGTATTTT.

Here the CDR3 reads CAISEGSGSNQPQHF. CDR3 sequence (DNA): TGTGCCATCAGTGAGGGGTCAGGGAGCAATCAGCCCCAGCATTTT. The V gene is TRBV10-3, the J gene TRBJ1-5; D is perhaps TRBD1 (5 bases). This CDR3 has 15 residues. Germline V lookup: CDR1 ENHRY, CDR2 SYGVKD. Trimming removed 2 bases from V and 1 base from J, with 9 bases in between.

J is TRBJ2-1 and V is TRBV9; 7 bases are shared with TRBD2. CDR3 length: 16 residues. V lost 0 bases to trimming and J lost 7 bases; unmatched junction nucleotides: 10. The germline V gene encodes CDR1 SGDLS and CDR2 YYNGEE. The CDR3 DNA reads as TGTGCCAGCAGCGTAGATGGCGGGGGTGCCTTAAATGAGCAGTTCTTC. Its protein is CASSVDGGGALNEQFF. The full variable domain, rest sourced from reference TRBV9 and TRBJ2-1, is DSGVTQTPKHLITATGQRVTLRCSPRSGDLSVYWYQQSLDQGLQFLIQYYNGEERAKGNILERFSAQQFPDLHSELNLSSLELGDSALYFCASSVDGGGALNEQFFGPGTRLTVL.

The chain carries TRBV27 and TRBJ2-7; 10 bases are shared with TRBD1. V was pared by 0 bases and J by 3 bases, with 5 bases of the junction left unmatched. The germline CDR1 and CDR2 sequences are MNHEY and SMNVEV (reference sequence). CDR3 size: 16 residues. The CDR3 bases are TGTGCCAGCAGTTTATCCCCGCGGGACAGGGGCTACGAGCAGTACTTC. As protein: CASSLSPRDRGYEQYF.

V gene TRBV4-1 combines with J gene TRBJ2-3; TRBD2 agrees at 14 bases. V gave up 3 bases and J gave up 2 bases; unmatched junction bases: 1. This CDR3 is 16 amino acids long. Germline lookup yields CDR1 MGHRA and CDR2 YSYEKL. The CDR3 here is CASSQTSGGATDTQYF. DNA for the CDR3: TGCGCCAGCAGCCAGACTAGCGGGGGGGCCACAGATACGCAGTATTTT.

This clone was picked up one time. CDR3: CASSQVSLAGGAGELFF. CDR3 nucleotides: TGTGCCAGCAGCCAAGTTTCACTAGCGGGAGGGGCCGGGGAGCTGTTTTTT. This chain joins TRBV4-2 and TRBJ2-2; 13 bases match TRBD2. The CDR3 is 17 amino acids. V dropped 1 base and J dropped 6; count of bases not matched to a gene: 5. Germline-derived CDR1 and CDR2 are LGHNA and YNFKEQ.

The V gene is TRBV6-6, the J gene TRBJ1-5; 9 nucleotides match TRBD1. In germline, CDR1 is MNHNY, CDR2 SVGAGI (reference sequence). CDR3 length equals 17 residues. Losses at the gene ends were 5 bases for V and 2 bases for J; bases not matched to a gene: 10. The CDR3 DNA sequence: TGTGCCAGCAGTCCCGGGCGGACAGGGGCGGGCAATCAGCCCCAGCATTTT. Protein product: CASSPGRTGAGNQPQHF.

This chain joins TRBV10-1 and TRBJ1-4; D gene uncertain. Trimming took 5 bases from V and 8 from J, leaving 12 bases between them. Germline V gene lookup returns CDR1 WNHNN and CDR2 SYGVQD (reference sequence). The CDR3 consists of 13 residues. Here the CDR3 DNA reads TGCGCCAGCAGTTCCCGGGTTGGCGAAAAACTGTTTTTT. Translating gives CASSSRVGEKLFF.

J is TRBJ2-1 and V is TRBV7-9; D not resolved. Trimming stripped 5 bases from V and 0 bases from J, with 8 bases between. The germline V gene encodes CDR1 SEHNR and CDR2 FQNEAQ (reference sequence). The CDR3 length is 14 residues. The CDR3 nucleotides are TGTGCCAGCAGCCGTGCGGACTCCTACAATGAGCAGTTCTTC. Its translation: CASSRADSYNEQFF.

This chain joins TRBV29-1 and TRBJ2-2, with a tentative D call TRBD1 (6 bases). The V end lost 8 bases, the J end lost 3 bases, and 16 bases lay between the germline ends. The germline CDR1 and CDR2 sequences are SQVTM and ANQGSEA. The length of the CDR3 is 14 residues. CDR3 sequence (DNA): TGCAGCAGCGCCGGGACACAGGACACCGGGGAGCTGTTTTTT. Protein: CSSAGTQDTGELFF.

The rearrangement joins TRBV5-1 to TRBJ2-1, with D unclear. Per the germline V gene, CDR1 is SGHRS and CDR2 is YFSETQ. CDR3 length: 14 residues. The V gene lost 0 bases and the J gene lost 3 bases, with 7 bases spanning the gap. The CDR3 region has the DNA TGCGCCAGCAGCTTGGTGGGCAGCTACAATGAGCAGTTCTTC. Its translation: CASSLVGSYNEQFF.

V gene TRBV6-2 or TRBV6-3 combines with J gene TRBJ1-1; no clear D gene. Germline loops: CDR1 MNHEY, CDR2 SVGEGT. CDR3 length equals 15 residues. V shed 2 bases and J shed 1 base, with 11 bases lying between them. The CDR3 coding sequence is TGTGCCAGCAGTTACCGGGTATCTGGGAACACTGAAGCTTTCTTT. Its translation is CASSYRVSGNTEAFF.

The rearrangement uses TRBV4-1 and TRBJ2-7, with a weak D call TRBD1 (6 bases). The ends were cut back, 4 bases at V and 4 bases at J, with 11 bases in the middle. Germline assignment: CDR1 MGHRA and CDR2 YSYEKL. The CDR3 contains 13 residues. CDR3 in DNA: TGCGCCAGCAGCCCGGGACACATTTACGAGCAGTACTTC. Translating gives CASSPGHIYEQYF.

The genes are TRBV18 and TRBJ1-2; D may be TRBD1 (5 bases). CDR1 is KGHSH and CDR2 is LQKENI in the germline V gene. The V and J ends lost 0 bases and 2 bases respectively, with 7 bases between them. This CDR3 spans 14 amino acids. In nucleotides, the CDR3 is TGTGCCAGCTCACCACCGGGGGGAAACTATGGCTACACCTTC. Its protein product is CASSPPGGNYGYTF.

The sample holds one count of this clone. The rearrangement joins TRBV19 to TRBJ1-2; 8 bases map to TRBD1. Germline V gene lookup returns CDR1 LNHDA and CDR2 SQIVND (reference sequence). The CDR3 totals 15 residues. Trimming at V came to 5 bases and at J to 0 bases, leaving 5 bases not matched to a gene. The CDR3 region is CASSEWTGTNYGYTF. The CDR3 DNA reads TGTGCCAGTAGTGAGTGGACAGGGACTAACTATGGCTACACCTTC.

The rearrangement links TRBV7-2 to TRBJ2-1; TRBD2 is a possible D gene (5 bases). Germline loops: CDR1 SGHTA, CDR2 FQGNSA. This CDR3 spans 17 amino acids. The V gene lost 2 bases and the J gene lost 2 bases, with 16 bases spanning the gap. CDR3 loop: CASSLLGLAVAYNEQFF. As DNA, the CDR3 is TGTGCCAGCAGCTTACTAGGGCTAGCCGTTGCCTACAATGAGCAGTTCTTC.

A remark on this clone: Other DNA sequences in the sample encode the same CDR3. The chain combines TRBV29-1 with TRBJ1-2; TRBD1 aligns across 8 bases. Germline CDR1 and CDR2: SQVTM and ANQGSEA. Unmatched junction bases numbered 8, after V lost 6 bases and J lost 5 bases. The CDR3 totals 13 residues. The CDR3 sequence is CSVGTGGGYGYTF. The CDR3 DNA reads as TGCAGCGTCGGTACAGGGGGTGGGTATGGCTACACCTTC.